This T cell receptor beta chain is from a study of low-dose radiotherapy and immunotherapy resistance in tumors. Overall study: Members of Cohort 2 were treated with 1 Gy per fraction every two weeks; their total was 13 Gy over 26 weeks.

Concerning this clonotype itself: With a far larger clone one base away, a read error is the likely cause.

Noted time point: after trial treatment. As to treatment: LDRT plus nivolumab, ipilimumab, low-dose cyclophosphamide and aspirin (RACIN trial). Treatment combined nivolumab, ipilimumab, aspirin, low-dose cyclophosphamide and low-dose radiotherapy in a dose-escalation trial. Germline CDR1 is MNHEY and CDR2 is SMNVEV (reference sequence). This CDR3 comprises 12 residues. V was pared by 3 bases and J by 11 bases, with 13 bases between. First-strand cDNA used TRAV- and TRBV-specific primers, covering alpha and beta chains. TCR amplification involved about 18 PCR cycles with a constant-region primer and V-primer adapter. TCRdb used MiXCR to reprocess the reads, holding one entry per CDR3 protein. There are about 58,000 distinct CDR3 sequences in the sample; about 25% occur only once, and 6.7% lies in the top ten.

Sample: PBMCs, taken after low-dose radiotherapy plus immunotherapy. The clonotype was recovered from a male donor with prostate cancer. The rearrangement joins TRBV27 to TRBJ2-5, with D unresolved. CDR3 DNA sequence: TGTGCCAGCAGTTTCGTGTACAATGAGCAGTACTTC. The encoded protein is CASSFVYNEQYF.